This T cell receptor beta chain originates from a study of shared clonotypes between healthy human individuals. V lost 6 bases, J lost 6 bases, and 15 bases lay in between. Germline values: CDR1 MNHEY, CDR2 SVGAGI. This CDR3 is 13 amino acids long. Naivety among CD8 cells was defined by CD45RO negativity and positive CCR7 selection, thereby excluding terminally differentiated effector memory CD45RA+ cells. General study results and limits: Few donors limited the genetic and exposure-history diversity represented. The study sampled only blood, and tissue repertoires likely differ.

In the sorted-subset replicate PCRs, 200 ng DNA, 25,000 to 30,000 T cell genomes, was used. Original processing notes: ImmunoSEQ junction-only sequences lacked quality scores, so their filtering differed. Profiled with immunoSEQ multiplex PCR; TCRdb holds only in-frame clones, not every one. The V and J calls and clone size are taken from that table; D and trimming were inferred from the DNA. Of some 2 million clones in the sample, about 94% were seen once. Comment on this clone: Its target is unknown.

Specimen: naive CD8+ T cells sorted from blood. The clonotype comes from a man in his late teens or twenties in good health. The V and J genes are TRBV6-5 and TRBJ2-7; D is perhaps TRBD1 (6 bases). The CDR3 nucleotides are TGTGCCAGCAGGCTAACAGGGAGCGGCGAGCAGTACTTC. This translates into CASRLTGSGEQYF.